These T cell receptor beta chains were read from a single sample in a study of blood T cell repertoires in COVID-19. Sequenced by immunoSEQ multiplex PCR; TCRdb stores in-frame clones only, minus some. The sample contains more than 120,000 clones, approximately 89% of which appear only once. Source material: peripheral blood. Every receptor here comes from a human donor in a cohort sampled during active COVID-19. The CDR3 runs from the conserved cysteine through the conserved F or W. The D gene is left open where the match is weak. Not every row has a clone size; where given, it reads once, few, many or a size class.

j_call	v_call	d_call	clone_size	cdr3_aa	cdr3_nt
TRBJ2-7	TRBV5-4	-	-	CASSGPRTGSYEQYF	TGTGCCAGCAGCGGGCCTAGGACTGGCTCCTACGAGCAGTACTTC
TRBJ1-5	TRBV5-6	-	-	CASSHQGGFLRNQPQHF	TGTGCCAGCAGCCATCAAGGAGGGTTTCTCCGCAATCAGCCCCAGCATTTT
TRBJ2-6	TRBV6-5	-	-	CASSPLRSGANVLTF	TGTGCCAGCAGTCCTCTTCGCTCTGGGGCCAACGTCCTGACTTTC
TRBJ2-1	TRBV27	TRBD2	-	CASSLRTSGGYNEQFF	TGTGCCAGCAGTTTAAGGACTAGCGGGGGTTACAATGAGCAGTTCTTC
TRBJ2-5	TRBV6-4	TRBD2	once	CASSTSGGETQYF	TGTGCCAGCAGCACTAGCGGAGGGGAGACCCAGTACTTC
TRBJ2-1	TRBV19	-	-	CASNAGVLNRDNEQFF	TGTGCCAGTAATGCAGGGGTACTTAATAGGGACAATGAGCAGTTCTTC
TRBJ2-5	TRBV29-1	TRBD2	-	CSVEAGGLVETQYF	TGCAGCGTCGAAGCGGGGGGCCTCGTGGAGACCCAGTACTTC
TRBJ2-5	TRBV5-1	-	-	CASSPGVQETQYF	TGCGCCAGCAGCCCCGGGGTACAAGAGACCCAGTACTTC
TRBJ2-1	TRBV6-5	TRBD1	-	CATGQIFNEQFF	TGTGCGACGGGACAGATTTTCAATGAGCAGTTCTTC
TRBJ2-7	TRBV7-9	TRBD1	-	CASSPRTGLTYEQYF	TGTGCCAGCAGCCCGCGGACAGGGCTTACCTACGAGCAGTACTTC
TRBJ2-1	TRBV6-1	-	once	CASSEQASYNEQFF	TGTGCCAGCAGTGAACAGGCATCCTACAATGAGCAGTTCTTC
TRBJ2-7	TRBV25-1	TRBD1	-	CASSEYETGGPHEQYF	TGTGCCAGCAGTGAATATGAGACAGGGGGCCCCCACGAGCAGTACTTC
TRBJ1-4	TRBV7-9	TRBD1	-	CASSPWDRQNEKLFF	TGTGCCAGCAGCCCCTGGGACAGGCAAAATGAAAAACTGTTTTTT
TRBJ2-2	TRBV6-5	-	-	CASSYSGENTGELFF	TGTGCCAGCAGTTACTCGGGAGAAAACACCGGGGAGCTGTTTTTT
TRBJ2-2	TRBV5-4	TRBD2	-	CASSLGASGGANTGELFF	TGTGCCAGCAGCTTGGGGGCTAGCGGGGGGGCTAACACCGGGGAGCTGTTTTTT
TRBJ2-1	TRBV27	TRBD1	-	CASGSLGDRYNEQFF	TGTGCCAGCGGAAGTTTGGGGGACAGGTACAATGAGCAGTTCTTC
TRBJ2-5	TRBV3-1/TRBV3-2	TRBD2	-	CASSHGTRETQYF	TGTGCCAGCAGCCATGGGACTAGAGAGACCCAGTACTTC
TRBJ2-5	TRBV21-1	-	-	CAINRGAQETQYF	TGTGCCATTAACAGGGGGGCCCAAGAGACCCAGTACTTC
TRBJ2-3	TRBV27	TRBD2	-	CASSSGLAGGTADTQYF	TGTGCCAGCAGTAGTGGACTAGCGGGGGGGACCGCAGATACGCAGTATTTT
TRBJ1-2	TRBV6-6	-	-	CASSYSDGGGTGYTF	TGTGCCAGCAGTTACTCAGATGGTGGGGGGACGGGCTACACCTTC
TRBJ2-1	TRBV7-2	TRBD2	-	CASSFRRGAYNEQFF	TGTGCCAGCAGCTTTCGGCGGGGGGCCTACAATGAGCAGTTCTTC